What follows describes a single T cell receptor beta chain. The length of the CDR3 is 15 residues. CDR1 is SGHRS, CDR2 YFSETQ, per germline. V dropped 3 bases and J dropped 5; count of bases not matched to a gene: 8. TCRdb's copy holds only in-frame clones and misses some; the assay was immunoSEQ multiplex PCR. The repertoire includes about 240,000 clones, around 89% of them detected once, and under 9.5% sits in the top ten. These data originate in a study of blood T cell repertoires in COVID-19. Study-wide context: From T cells, B-cell-depleted T cells, or PBMCs came the material, which was cDNA or gDNA.

The chain combines TRBV5-1 with TRBJ1-2, with 9 bases fitting TRBD1. What was sequenced was PBMCs or T cells enriched from blood (not recorded which). The source is a man between 35 and 55 years old who had recovered from COVID-19. For the CDR3, the DNA is TGCGCCAGCAGCTCCATACCAGGACAGGGGTATGGCTACACCTTC. Translated: CASSSIPGQGYGYTF.